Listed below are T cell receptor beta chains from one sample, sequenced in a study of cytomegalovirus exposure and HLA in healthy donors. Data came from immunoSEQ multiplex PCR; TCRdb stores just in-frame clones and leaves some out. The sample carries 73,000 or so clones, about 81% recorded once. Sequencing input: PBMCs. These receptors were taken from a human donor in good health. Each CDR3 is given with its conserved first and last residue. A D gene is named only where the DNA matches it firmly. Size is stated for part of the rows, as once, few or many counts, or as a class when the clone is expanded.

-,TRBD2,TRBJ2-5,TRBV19,CASTMRGGETQYF,TGTGCCAGTACCATGCGGGGGGGAGAGACCCAGTACTTC
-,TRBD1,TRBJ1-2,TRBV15,CATSREGTGGGYTF,TGTGCCACCAGCAGAGAAGGGACAGGGGGCGGCTACACCTTC
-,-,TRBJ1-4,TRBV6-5,CASREGGTNEKLFF,TGTGCCAGCAGAGAGGGAGGCACTAATGAAAAACTGTTTTTT
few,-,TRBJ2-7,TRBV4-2,CASSPPGTDTYEQYF,TGTGCCAGCAGCCCCCCCGGGACTGACACGTACGAGCAGTACTTC
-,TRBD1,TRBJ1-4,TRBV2,CASTEGGLRGDEKLFF,TGTGCCAGCACCGAAGGGGGCCTAAGGGGGGATGAAAAACTGTTTTTT
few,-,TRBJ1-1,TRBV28,CASSLGGNTEAFF,TGTGCCAGCAGTTTAGGCGGGAACACTGAAGCTTTCTTT
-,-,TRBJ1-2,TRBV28,CASRGDDQLDYGYPF,TGTGCCAGCAGGGGGGACGACCAATTGGACTATGGCTACCCCTTC
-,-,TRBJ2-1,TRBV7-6,CASSNRGKGSYNEQFF,TGTGCCAGCAGCAATAGGGGGAAAGGATCCTACAATGAGCAGTTCTTC
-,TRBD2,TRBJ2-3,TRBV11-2,CASSPRGLAGDTQYF,TGTGCCAGCAGCCCTCGGGGACTAGCAGGAGATACGCAGTATTTT
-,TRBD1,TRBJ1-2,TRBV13,CASSSRTGYGYPF,TGTGCCAGCAGCTCGAGGACAGGCTATGGCTACCCCTTC
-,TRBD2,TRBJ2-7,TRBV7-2,CASSKRSSSGGSGYEQYF,TGTGCCAGCAGCAAGCGAAGCTCTAGCGGGGGTTCGGGATACGAGCAGTACTTC
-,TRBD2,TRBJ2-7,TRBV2,CASKEQKMTSGQRQQYF,TGTGCCAGCAAAGAACAGAAAATGACTAGCGGGCAGCGGCAGCAGTACTTC
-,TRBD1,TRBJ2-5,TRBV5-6,CASSLPGQGKGETQYF,TGTGCCAGCAGCTTGCCTGGACAGGGGAAGGGGGAGACCCAGTACTTC
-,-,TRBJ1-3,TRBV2,CASSQTGNSGNTIYF,TGTGCCAGCAGTCAAACAGGGAATTCTGGAAACACCATATATTTT
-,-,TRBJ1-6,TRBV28,CASSTTGPSSYNSPLHF,TGTGCCAGCAGTACTACAGGGCCTAGCTCCTATAATTCACCCCTCCACTTT
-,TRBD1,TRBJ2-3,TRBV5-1,CASSPIGQGAGDTQYF,TGCGCCAGCAGCCCCATTGGACAGGGGGCGGGAGATACGCAGTATTTT
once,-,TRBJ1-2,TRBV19,CASELPGDYGYPF,TGTGCCAGTGAGCTGCCAGGGGACTATGGCTACCCCTTC
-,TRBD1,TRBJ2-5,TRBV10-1,CASRRDRVWETQYF,TGCGCCAGCAGAAGGGACAGGGTTTGGGAGACCCAGTACTTC
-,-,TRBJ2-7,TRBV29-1,CSVRLVGHQTYEQYF,TGCAGCGTGCGGTTAGTGGGACACCAAACCTACGAGCAGTACTTC
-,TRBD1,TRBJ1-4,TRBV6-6,CAIARQGSNEKLFF,TGTGCCATTGCGAGACAGGGTTCTAATGAAAAACTGTTTTTT
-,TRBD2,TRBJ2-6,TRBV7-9,CASRWGGSGANVLTF,TGTGCCAGCAGGTGGGGGGGCTCTGGGGCCAACGTCCTGACTTTC
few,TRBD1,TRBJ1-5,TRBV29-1,CSAAGQGDQPQHF,TGCAGCGCCGCGGGACAGGGCGATCAGCCCCAGCATTTT